A selection of T cell receptor beta chains follows, all from one sample in a study of early T cells in non-severe SARS-CoV-2 infection. TCRdb reprocessed the 5' RACE reads via MiXCR and lists one record per CDR3 protein. The data show about 97,000 distinct CDR3 sequences, approximately 9.9% seen once. The sequencing here drew on whole blood, taken at baseline. The receptors shown here come from an adult who was a healthcare worker with PCR-confirmed SARS-CoV-2 infection or an uninfected control (not recorded which). The CDR3 runs from the conserved cysteine through the conserved F or W. The order of the fields is clone size, V gene, D gene, J gene, CDR3 DNA, CDR3 protein. The D gene is left open where the match is weak. A row's size may be missing; if present it is once, few, many or a size class.

-	TRBV3-1	-	TRBJ2-7	TGTGCCAGCAGCCAAGTACCGGGAAACTACGAGCAGTACTTC	CASSQVPGNYEQYF
many	TRBV4-3	-	TRBJ2-3	TGCGCCAGCAGCTGGTCTAGCGAGGCAGATACGCAGTATTTT	CASSWSSEADTQYF
-	TRBV11-3	-	TRBJ2-2	TGTGCCAGCAGCTTCGTTAACACCGGGGAGCTGTTTTTT	CASSFVNTGELFF
few	TRBV10-1	TRBD1	TRBJ2-2	TGCGCCAGCGGCCGGGACAGGCATCTGTTTTTT	CASGRDRHLFF
-	TRBV14	TRBD1	TRBJ2-2	TGTGCCAGCAGCCCATCTACCCCGGACAGGGGAACCGGGGAGCTGTTTTTT	CASSPSTPDRGTGELFF
few	TRBV20-1	-	TRBJ2-3	TGCAGTGTCCAGGGACACGGGGAGACAGATACGCAGTATTTT	CSVQGHGETDTQYF
many	TRBV6-6	TRBD1	TRBJ1-1	TGTGCCAGCAGGCTTAAACAGGGGACTGAAGCTTTCTTT	CASRLKQGTEAFF
-	TRBV2	TRBD2	TRBJ2-3	TGTGCCAGCAGACAACTAGCGGGGGCCAGTGGAGATACGCAGTATTTT	CASRQLAGASGDTQYF
many	TRBV4-1	-	TRBJ1-1	TGCGCCAGCAGCCAAGAGCGGTTTTACGCTGAAGCTTTCTTT	CASSQERFYAEAFF
few	TRBV12-3/TRBV12-4	-	TRBJ2-1	TGTGCCAGCAGTCCCCAACTAGCCAGCTCCTACAATGAGCAGTTCTTC	CASSPQLASSYNEQFF
few	TRBV7-2	-	TRBJ2-3	TGTGCCAGCAGCCTAGGAAGGCCTCCAGATACGCAGTATTTT	CASSLGRPPDTQYF
few	TRBV6-2/TRBV6-3	-	TRBJ2-3	TGTGCCAGCAGTTACCAGGGTGCAGATACGCAGTATTTT	CASSYQGADTQYF